One sample yielded the 19 T cell receptor beta chains listed below, sequenced in a study of T cell repertoires in cytomegalovirus infection. Their target antigens are unknown. TCRdb reanalysed the reads using MiXCR and keeps one entry per CDR3 protein. This sample yields about 160,000 distinct CDR3 sequences, of which 20% to 25% are seen a single time; about 25% belongs to the top ten. Sequenced material: CD8+ T cells from cultured PBMCs, taken from culture after CMV antigen stimulation. These receptors originate from a human donor in good health (CMV status not recorded). Some clones in this sample may be carry-over from other donors' samples.

This clonotype was picked up a small number of times. This could be a read error, since a much larger clone is one nucleotide away. The chain couples TRBV11-2 to TRBJ2-3; D is possibly TRBD2 (5 bases). The CDR3 totals 17 residues. V shed 6 bases and J shed 0 bases, with 19 bases lying between them. The germline V gene has CDR1 SGHAT and CDR2 FQNNGV. CDR3: CASRPDIARASTDTQYF. The CDR3 bases are TGTGCCAGCAGACCAGATATAGCGAGAGCCAGCACAGATACGCAGTATTTT.

The sample holds a few counts of this clonotype. The chain combines TRBV4-2 with TRBJ2-6, with D tentatively TRBD2 (6 bases). The CDR3 totals 16 residues. Germline CDR1 LGHNA, CDR2 YNFKEQ. V was trimmed by 0 bases and J by 0 bases, leaving 6 bases between them. The CDR3 nucleotides read TGTGCCAGCAGCCAAGAGGGGGGCTCTGGGGCCAACGTCCTGACTTTC. It specifies CASSQEGGSGANVLTF.

J is TRBJ1-1 and V is TRBV5-6; possible D gene TRBD1, 5 bases. The germline V and J ends were trimmed by 4 bases and 6 bases, with 10 bases remaining between them. Germline lookup yields CDR1 SGHDT and CDR2 YYEEEE. This CDR3 has 12 residues. The CDR3 sequence: CASSVAGSEAFF. In DNA form, the CDR3 reads TGTGCCAGCAGCGTAGCAGGGTCTGAAGCTTTCTTT.

V and J are TRBV12-3 or TRBV12-4 and TRBJ2-1; the D gene is possibly TRBD1 (6 bases). V gave up 4 bases and J gave up 4 bases, with 20 bases separating them. There are 17 residues in the CDR3. In DNA form, the CDR3 reads TGTGCCAGCAGTTCCTACAGGGTGAGTTCGTATTACAATGAGCAGTTCTTC. As protein: CASSSYRVSSYYNEQFF.

V gene TRBV7-9 combines with J gene TRBJ1-4; a possible D gene is TRBD1 (6 bases). This CDR3 comprises 15 residues. Trimming took off 3 bases at V and 8 bases at J, with 16 bases between the two ends. Germline lookup yields CDR1 SEHNR and CDR2 FQNEAQ (reference sequence). Here the CDR3 DNA reads TGTGCCAGCAGCTTGGCACAGGGAATTGGAGAAAAACTGTTTTTT. Translation: CASSLAQGIGEKLFF.

The V and J genes are TRBV4-3 and TRBJ1-2; D not resolved. V lost 1 base and J lost 2, with 8 bases in between. The CDR3 consists of 14 residues. Germline V gives CDR1 LGHNA, CDR2 YSLEER. CDR3 protein: CASSQVRGNYGYTF. The CDR3, as DNA: TGCGCCAGCAGCCAAGTACGGGGAAACTATGGCTACACCTTC.

The table lists this clonotype with a few counts. The rearrangement links TRBV12-3 or TRBV12-4 to TRBJ2-1; D gene unclear. Trimming took 5 bases from V and 4 from J, leaving 12 bases between them. This CDR3 has 14 amino acids. This chain's CDR3 is CASSQVGIYNEQFF. The DNA for the CDR3 is TGTGCCAGCAGTCAGGTGGGGATTTACAATGAGCAGTTCTTC.

This rearrangement joins TRBV6-5 to TRBJ2-3; tentative D call: TRBD1 (5 bases). This CDR3 has 14 amino acids. Germline V lookup: CDR1 MNHEY, CDR2 SVGAGI. V was pared by 6 bases and J by 2 bases, with 12 bases between. Here the CDR3 DNA reads TGTGCCAGCAGCCCCCAGGACATCACAGATACGCAGTATTTT. Protein: CASSPQDITDTQYF.

The chain links TRBV4-3 to TRBJ1-5, with 7 bases that match TRBD1. Per the germline V gene, CDR1 is LGHNA and CDR2 is YSLEER. The CDR3 spans 15 residues. V shed 4 bases, J shed 5 bases, and the junction held 8 bases outside the gene matches. CDR3 sequence (DNA): TGCGCCAGCAGCCCGAGCACCAGGGGGGATCAGCCCCAGCATTTT. It encodes CASSPSTRGDQPQHF.

V gene TRBV11-3 combines with J gene TRBJ2-3; TRBD2 is a possible D gene (6 bases). The germline CDR1 and CDR2 sequences are SGHNT and YENEEA. V dropped 3 bases and J dropped 5 bases, with 12 bases sitting between them. The CDR3 loop spans 14 amino acids. The CDR3 DNA is TGTGCCAGCAGCTTGGGACTCGGAGAAGATACGCAGTATTTT. Its protein product is CASSLGLGEDTQYF.

The chain joins TRBV19 to TRBJ1-1; D gene ambiguous. Trimming removed 3 bases from V and 7 bases from J, with 12 bases in between. Germline V CDR1 and CDR2: LNHDA, SQIVND (reference sequence). The CDR3 consists of 13 residues. The CDR3 DNA sequence: TGTGCCAGTAGTATCGGTGGAGGGAATGAAGCTTTCTTT. Translation gives CASSIGGGNEAFF.

V gene TRBV4-1 combines with J gene TRBJ1-1; D call uncertain. The CDR3 is 14 residues long. Trimming left V 7 bases short and J 6 bases short, with 18 bases between. Germline V gene sequence: CDR1 MGHRA, CDR2 YSYEKL. In DNA form, the CDR3 reads TGCGCCAGCAACCCTACTGCTCTAGGCTCTGAAGCTTTCTTT. This encodes CASNPTALGSEAFF.

The V gene is TRBV7-2, the J gene TRBJ2-7; D might be TRBD1 (5 bases). CDR1 is SGHTA, CDR2 FQGNSA, per germline. Trimming removed 2 bases at V and 6 bases at J, with 14 bases between. The CDR3 runs to 14 residues. The CDR3 DNA reads as TGTGCCAGCAGCTTATTTGTAGGCCAGGGCGAGCAGTACTTC. It is translated as CASSLFVGQGEQYF.

This clonotype has more than one count but fewer than ten. The CDR3 is CASRDRALAPGNTIYF. In nucleotides, the CDR3 is TGTGCCAGCAGAGACAGGGCCCTCGCGCCTGGAAACACCATATATTTT. The V gene is TRBV6-6, the J gene TRBJ1-3; 7 bases are shared with TRBD1. Germline V gene data show CDR1 as MNHNY and CDR2 as SVGAGI (reference sequence). The J segment lost 2 bases and the V segment lost 6 bases, leaving 10 bases of the junction unmatched. The CDR3 is made up of 16 amino acids.

The chain links TRBV12-3 or TRBV12-4 to TRBJ2-1, with 8 bases lining up with TRBD1. Trimming removed 7 bases from V and 4 bases from J; junction bases left unmatched: 6. The CDR3 extends over 14 amino acids. CDR3 amino acids: CASTRQGQYNEQFF. CDR3 DNA: TGTGCCAGCACCCGACAGGGGCAATACAATGAGCAGTTCTTC.

This clonotype has only a few counts. The V call is TRBV12-3 or TRBV12-4, the J call TRBJ1-5, with D possibly matching TRBD1 (5 bases). The germline V and J ends were trimmed by 7 bases and 5 bases, with 15 bases remaining between them. This CDR3 has 14 residues. CDR3: CASTPGTLDQPQHF. CDR3 coding DNA: TGTGCCAGCACCCCCGGGACCTTGGATCAGCCCCAGCATTTT.

In its sample, this clonotype ranks as medium-sized (0.01 to 0.1%). The gene calls are TRBV7-8 and TRBJ1-5; maybe TRBD1 (6 bases). Germline V gene sequence: CDR1 SGHVS, CDR2 FQNEAQ. Deletions cut 2 bases from V and 0 bases from J, with 14 bases between. CDR3 size: 17 residues. The CDR3 region has the DNA TGTGCCAGCAGCTTAACGGGGACACCTTATAGCAATCAGCCCCAGCATTTT. It codes for CASSLTGTPYSNQPQHF.

J is TRBJ2-1 and V is TRBV7-9; D gene ambiguous. The CDR3 is 15 residues long. Germline V gene sequence: CDR1 SEHNR, CDR2 FQNEAQ (reference sequence). V lost 1 base to trimming and J lost 2 bases, with 9 bases between them. CDR3 in amino acids: CASSLEGWAYNEQFF. The CDR3 nucleotides are TGTGCCAGCAGCTTAGAAGGGTGGGCCTACAATGAGCAGTTCTTC.

This clonotype has more than one count but fewer than ten. The J gene is TRBJ1-2, the V gene TRBV6-2 or TRBV6-3, with D unresolved. The germline V and J ends were trimmed by 5 bases and 2 bases, with 9 bases remaining between them. This CDR3 has 13 amino acids. The germline CDR1 and CDR2 sequences are MNHEY and SVGEGT. The CDR3 region is CASSPDTNYGYTF. Here the CDR3 DNA reads TGTGCCAGCAGTCCAGACACCAACTATGGCTACACCTTC.